This TCR beta chain was observed in a study of blood T cell repertoires in COVID-19. Study summary: In each case, the material was cDNA or gDNA derived from T cells, B-cell-depleted T cells, or PBMCs.

The data were produced by immunoSEQ multiplex PCR, yet TCRdb's version contains in-frame clones alone and is incomplete. The sample lists about 140,000 clones; about four fifths were seen once. Note on this clone: The same CDR3 also results from other DNA sequences found in this sample.

The origin of this receptor is a man at least 80 years old with acute or convalescent COVID-19. What was sequenced was peripheral blood.

In nucleotides, the CDR3 is TGTGCCAGCAGCCCGGGACAGAGCACAGATACGCAGTATTTT. It codes for CASSPGQSTDTQYF. The rearrangement joins TRBV7-2 to TRBJ2-3; the match to TRBD1 covers 7 bases. From germline, CDR1 is SGHTA and CDR2 FQGNSA. After removal of 5 bases from V and 0 bases from J, the junction contained 2 bases not matched to a gene. The CDR3 runs 14 residues.